The rows below give T cell receptor beta chains drawn from one sample of a study of CD8 T cells in Susac syndrome. TCRdb itself ran the immunoSEQ multiplex PCR reads through MiXCR, one entry per CDR3 protein. The profile shows tens of thousands of distinct CDR3 sequences, roughly 94% of them singletons. What was sequenced was CD8+ T cells from PBMCs. The receptors were sampled from a human donor with multiple sclerosis. Each CDR3 is given with its conserved first and last residue. A D gene is named only where the DNA matches it firmly. The size entry is marked missing in some rows and otherwise reads once, few, many or a size class.

>.|TRBV2|TRBJ1-2|TRBD1
CASRGTEINYGYTF
TGTGCCAGCAGAGGGACAGAAATTAACTATGGCTACACCTTC
>.|TRBV19|TRBJ2-1|TRBD2
CASTFLAGEFNEQFF
TGTGCCAGTACCTTCCTAGCGGGGGAGTTCAATGAGCAGTTCTTC
>.|TRBV5-1|TRBJ2-7|TRBD2
CASSQGLAGIDEQYF
TGCGCCAGCAGTCAAGGACTAGCGGGAATCGACGAGCAGTACTTC
>once|TRBV21-1|TRBJ2-7|.
CASSGAEIRTAPYEQYF
TGTGCCAGCAGCGGAGCCGAAATCAGGACAGCCCCCTACGAGCAGTACTTC
>.|TRBV12-3/TRBV12-4|TRBJ1-1|.
CASSRVVNTEAFF
TGTGCCAGCAGCCGGGTCGTGAACACTGAAGCTTTCTTT
>.|TRBV27|TRBJ2-7|.
CAVSWAGEQYF
TGTGCCGTCAGTTGGGCCGGGGAGCAGTACTTC
>.|TRBV9|TRBJ2-7|TRBD2
CASSSGRGEQYF
TGTGCCAGCAGTAGCGGGAGGGGCGAGCAGTACTTC
>.|TRBV27|TRBJ1-5|.
CASSLEGIPSQPQHF
TGTGCCAGCAGTTTGGAAGGGATCCCCAGTCAGCCCCAGCATTTT
>.|TRBV5-1|TRBJ2-4|.
CASSLTGVLAKNIQYF
TGCGCCAGCAGCTTGACGGGGGTGCTAGCCAAAAACATTCAGTACTTC
>.|TRBV7-9|TRBJ2-2|TRBD1
CASRHPFLQGATGELFF
TGTGCCAGCAGACATCCGTTCCTACAGGGGGCGACCGGGGAGCTGTTTTTT
>.|TRBV27|TRBJ2-7|TRBD1
CASSFRGQHSYEQYF
TGTGCCAGCAGTTTCCGGGGACAGCACTCCTACGAGCAGTACTTC
>.|TRBV6-1|TRBJ1-4|.
CASSARRDGAEKLFF
TGTGCCAGCAGCGCCCGCCGGGACGGAGCTGAAAAACTGTTTTTT
>.|TRBV7-8|TRBJ2-5|TRBD2
CASSSWTSGTETQYF
TGTGCCAGCAGCTCGTGGACTAGCGGGACCGAGACCCAGTACTTC
>.|TRBV30|TRBJ2-1|.
CAWSVKRRQAHSYNEQFF
TGTGCCTGGAGTGTAAAGAGGAGGCAGGCTCACTCCTACAATGAGCAGTTCTTC
>.|TRBV6-5|TRBJ2-7|.
CASSYSGVGYEQYF
TGTGCCAGCAGTTACTCGGGGGTCGGCTACGAGCAGTACTTC
>.|TRBV23-1|TRBJ2-2|.
CASSPRRSNFTGELFF
TGCGCCAGCAGTCCACGCAGGTCTAACTTCACCGGGGAGCTGTTTTTT
>.|TRBV10-3|TRBJ2-3|.
CAIPAGQQGTSTDTQYF
TGTGCCATCCCGGCGGGCCAGCAGGGAACTAGCACAGATACGCAGTATTTT
>.|TRBV19|TRBJ2-2|.
CASSIAGELFF
TGTGCCAGTAGTATTGCCGGGGAGCTGTTTTTT
>.|TRBV13|TRBJ2-7|TRBD2
CASSLGRGAYEQYF
TGTGCCAGCAGCTTAGGCCGGGGGGCCTACGAGCAGTACTTC
>once|TRBV14|TRBJ2-1|.
CASSLYNEQFF
TGTGCCAGCAGCCTCTACAATGAGCAGTTCTTC
>.|TRBV5-6|TRBJ2-2|TRBD2
CASSEAGEVGGELFF
TGTGCCAGCAGCGAAGCGGGAGAGGTCGGCGGGGAGCTGTTTTTT
>.|TRBV3-1|TRBJ2-3|TRBD1
CASSLLDRAVDTQYF
TGTGCCAGCAGCCTATTGGACAGGGCGGTAGATACGCAGTATTTT
>.|TRBV30|TRBJ1-1|.
CAWTTESTEAFF
TGTGCCTGGACGACGGAGAGCACTGAAGCTTTCTTT
>.|TRBV27|TRBJ2-7|.
CASSFGSNYEQYF
TGTGCCAGCAGTTTTGGGAGTAACTACGAGCAGTACTTC